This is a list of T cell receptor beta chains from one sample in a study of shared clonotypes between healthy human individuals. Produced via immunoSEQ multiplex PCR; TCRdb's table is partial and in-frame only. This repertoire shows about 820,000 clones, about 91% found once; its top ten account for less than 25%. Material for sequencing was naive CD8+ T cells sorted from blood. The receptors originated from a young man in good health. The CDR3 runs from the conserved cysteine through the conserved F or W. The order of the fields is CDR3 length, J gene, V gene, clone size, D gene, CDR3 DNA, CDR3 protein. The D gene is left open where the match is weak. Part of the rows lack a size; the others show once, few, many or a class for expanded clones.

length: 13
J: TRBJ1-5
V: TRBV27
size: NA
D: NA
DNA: TGTGCCTCCAAGGGGGGTAGCAATCAGCCCCAGCATTTT
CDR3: CASKGGSNQPQHF

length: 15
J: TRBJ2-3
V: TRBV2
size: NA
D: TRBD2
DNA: TGTGCCAGCAGTTCACTAGCGGCTAGCACAGATACGCAGTATTTT
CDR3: CASSSLAASTDTQYF

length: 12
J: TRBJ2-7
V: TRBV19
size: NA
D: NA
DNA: TGTGCCAGTAAGGGCAGGGCCTACGAGCAGTACTTC
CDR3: CASKGRAYEQYF

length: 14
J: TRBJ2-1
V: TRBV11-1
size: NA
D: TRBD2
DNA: TGTGCCAGCAGCTATAGCGGGAGGGCCAACGAGCAGTTCTTC
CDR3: CASSYSGRANEQFF

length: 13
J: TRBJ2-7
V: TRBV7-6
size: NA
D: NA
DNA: TGTGCCAGCAGCTTAGCGGGTTTAGGTGAGCAGTACTTC
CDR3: CASSLAGLGEQYF

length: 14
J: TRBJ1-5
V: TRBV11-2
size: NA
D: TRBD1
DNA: TGTGCCAGCAGCCCCGGGACAGACAATCAGCCCCAGCATTTT
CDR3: CASSPGTDNQPQHF

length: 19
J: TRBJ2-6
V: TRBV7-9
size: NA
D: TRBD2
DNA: TGTGCCAGCAGCTTAGCGGGGAAGCGGGAGGGCTCTGGGGCCAACGTCCTGACTTTC
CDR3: CASSLAGKREGSGANVLTF

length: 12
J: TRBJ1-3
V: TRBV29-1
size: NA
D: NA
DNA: TGCAGCGTCTGGGATTCTGGAAACACCATATATTTT
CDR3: CSVWDSGNTIYF

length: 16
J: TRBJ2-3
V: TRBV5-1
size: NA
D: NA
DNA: TGCGCCAGCAGCTTGGCCGGCGGGATAGGCACAGATACGCAGTATTTT
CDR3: CASSLAGGIGTDTQYF

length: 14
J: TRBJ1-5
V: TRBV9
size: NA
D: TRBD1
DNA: TGTGCCAGCAGCGAGACAGGGACAAATCAGCCCCAGCATTTT
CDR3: CASSETGTNQPQHF

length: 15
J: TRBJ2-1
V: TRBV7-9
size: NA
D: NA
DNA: TGTGCCAGCAGCTTGGCCGGGTCCCCGGACAATGAGCAGTTCTTC
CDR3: CASSLAGSPDNEQFF

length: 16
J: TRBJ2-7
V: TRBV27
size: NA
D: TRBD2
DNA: TGTGCCAGCAGTGGGGGACTAGCGGGAGGGCCCTTCGAGCAGTACTTC
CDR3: CASSGGLAGGPFEQYF

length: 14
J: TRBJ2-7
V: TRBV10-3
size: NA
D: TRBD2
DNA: TGTGCCATCTCACTAGCGAAAGACTCCTACGAGCAGTACTTC
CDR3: CAISLAKDSYEQYF

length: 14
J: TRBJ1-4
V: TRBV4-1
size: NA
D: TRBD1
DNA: TGCGCCAGCAGCCAAGGGACAGGGGGTGAAAAACTGTTTTTT
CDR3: CASSQGTGGEKLFF

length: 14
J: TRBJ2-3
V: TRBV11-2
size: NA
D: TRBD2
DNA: TGTGCCAGCAGCACCCCGGGGGGGGCAGATACGCAGTATTTT
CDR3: CASSTPGGADTQYF

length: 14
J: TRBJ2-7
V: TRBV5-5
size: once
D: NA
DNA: TGTGCCAGCAGCTTTTCCGGGAATGCCTACGAGCAGTACTTC
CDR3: CASSFSGNAYEQYF

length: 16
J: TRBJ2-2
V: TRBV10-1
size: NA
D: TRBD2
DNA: TGCGCCAGCAGTGATACTACTAGCGGGAGCGCCGGGGAGCTGTTTTTT
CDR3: CASSDTTSGSAGELFF

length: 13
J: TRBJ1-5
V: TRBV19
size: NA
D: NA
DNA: TGTGCCAGTAGTATCGGCCAGGGACAGCCCCAGCATTTT
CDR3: CASSIGQGQPQHF

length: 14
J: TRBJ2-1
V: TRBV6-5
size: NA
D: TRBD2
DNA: TGTGCCAGCAATAAGCGGGGTTACTACAATGAGCAGTTCTTC
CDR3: CASNKRGYYNEQFF

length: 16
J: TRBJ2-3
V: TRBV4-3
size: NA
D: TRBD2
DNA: TGCGCCAGCAGCCAAGAGATAGCGGGTGTCTCAGATACGCAGTATTTT
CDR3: CASSQEIAGVSDTQYF

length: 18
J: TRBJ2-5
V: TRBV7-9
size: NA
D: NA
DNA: TGTGCCAGCAGCAAGCCGTTGAGGGGAACCCCAGGTTGGGAGACCCAGTACTTC
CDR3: CASSKPLRGTPGWETQYF

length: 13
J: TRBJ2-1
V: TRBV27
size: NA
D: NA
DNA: TGTGCCAGCAGCCTGGGGACCTACAATGAGCAGTTCTTC
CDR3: CASSLGTYNEQFF

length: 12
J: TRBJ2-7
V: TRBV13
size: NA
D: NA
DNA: TGTGCCAGCAGCTTAGGGGGGAAGGGGCAGTACTTC
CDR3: CASSLGGKGQYF

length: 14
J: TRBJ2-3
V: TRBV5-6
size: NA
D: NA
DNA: TGTGCCAGCAACGAAGGACAGCTTTACGATACGCAGTATTTT
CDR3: CASNEGQLYDTQYF

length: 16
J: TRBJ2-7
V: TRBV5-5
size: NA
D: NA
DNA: TGTGCCAGCAGCTTGGCAGGCGGGGCAACCTCCTACGAGCAGTACTTC
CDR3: CASSLAGGATSYEQYF

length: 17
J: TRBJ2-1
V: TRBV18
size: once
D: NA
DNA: TGTGCCAGCTCACCACTTACGATAGGGGAGTTCCACAATGAGCAGTTCTTC
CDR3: CASSPLTIGEFHNEQFF

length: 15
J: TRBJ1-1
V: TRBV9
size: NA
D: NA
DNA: TGTGCCAGCAGCGACCTCGAGGCCCTGGGAACTGAAGCTTTCTTT
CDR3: CASSDLEALGTEAFF

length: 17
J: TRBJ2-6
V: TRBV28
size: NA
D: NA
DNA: TGTGCCACCAAAGAGCCAAAACAGGGAGCTGGGGCCAACGTCCTGACTTTC
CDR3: CATKEPKQGAGANVLTF

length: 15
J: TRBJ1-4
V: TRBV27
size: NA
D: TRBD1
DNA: TGTGCCAGCAGCCCGGGACAGGCAACTAGTGAAAAACTGTTTTTT
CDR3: CASSPGQATSEKLFF

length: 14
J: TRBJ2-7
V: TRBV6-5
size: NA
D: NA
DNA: TGTGCCAGCAGTTACTCCTGGGGATCCTACGAGCAGTACTTC
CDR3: CASSYSWGSYEQYF

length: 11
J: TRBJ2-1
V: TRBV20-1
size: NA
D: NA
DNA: TGCGGCCCTTCGGGCGACAATGAGCAGTTCTTC
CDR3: CGPSGDNEQFF

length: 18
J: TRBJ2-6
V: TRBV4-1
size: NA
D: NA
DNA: TGCGCCAGCAGCCAAGCCCCCGGAACAGATCTTGGGGCCAACGTCCTGACTTTC
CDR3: CASSQAPGTDLGANVLTF

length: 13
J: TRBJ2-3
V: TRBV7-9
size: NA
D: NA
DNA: TGTGCCAGCAGCTTACCCGTAGGGGATACGCAGTATTTT
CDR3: CASSLPVGDTQYF

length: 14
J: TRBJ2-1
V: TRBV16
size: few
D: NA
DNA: TGTGCCAGCAGCCAATCGATCCAGAACAATGAGCAGTTCTTC
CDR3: CASSQSIQNNEQFF

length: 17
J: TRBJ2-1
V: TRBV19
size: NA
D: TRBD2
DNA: TGTGCCAGTAGTATGGGAGCTAGCGGGAGGCTCTACAATGAGCAGTTCTTC
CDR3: CASSMGASGRLYNEQFF

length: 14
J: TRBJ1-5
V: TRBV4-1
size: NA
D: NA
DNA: TGCGCCAGCAGCCAGATGTCAGGGGTGCAGCCCCAGCATTTT
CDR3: CASSQMSGVQPQHF

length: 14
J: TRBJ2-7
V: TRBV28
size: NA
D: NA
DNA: TGTGCCAGCAGTTTAGCGGGATCTCCCCCCGAGCAGTACTTC
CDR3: CASSLAGSPPEQYF